The entry below describes one T cell receptor beta chain. Its antigen is as yet unknown. V was shortened by 11 bases and J by 3 bases, with 14 bases between the two germline ends. The CDR3 has 12 residues. Germline CDR1 and CDR2: MNHNY and SVGAGI (reference sequence). This record belongs to a study of long-term antiretroviral therapy in people with HIV. An immunoSEQ assay, version v3.0, was performed at survey level. Produced via immunoSEQ multiplex PCR; TCRdb's table is partial and in-frame only. The sample comprises about 28,000 clones, roughly 95% of which are singletons, and around 7.6% rests with the top ten. Notes on the study in general: Increased diversity was seen after ART, yet it remained lower than in transplant donor controls. Older ART regimens were possibly in use when the blood was collected between about 2004 and 2018.

Every donor contributed at least one pre-ART and at least two post-ART PBMC samples. Amounts of 1-10 million cryopreserved PBMC were held in the samples before DNA extraction. The V gene is TRBV6-6, the J gene TRBJ2-7; D perhaps matches TRBD2 (6 bases). This clonotype was obtained from a man aged 25-45 years with HIV. This sample comprised unsorted PBMCs, obtained more than 6 years after starting antiretroviral therapy. The CDR3 DNA sequence: TGTGCCGCGGGGCCAAGCGACTACGAGCAGTACTTC. It is translated as CAAGPSDYEQYF.